Listed below are T cell receptor beta chains from one sample, sequenced in a study of lymphopenia after photon versus proton radiotherapy. TCRdb keeps only in-frame clones here, not all; method: immunoSEQ multiplex PCR. The profile covers 25,000 to 30,000 clones, with just under 90% appearing a single time and over 45% taken by the ten largest. The starting material was peripheral blood, obtained from a patient treated with proton-based radiotherapy. The receptor set was obtained from a woman aged 60 to 75 with cholangiocarcinoma. Some clones in this sample may be carry-over from other donors' samples. CDR3s include the opening cysteine and the closing phenylalanine or tryptophan. Each record gives: CDR3 protein, CDR3 DNA, clone size, D gene, J gene, V gene. D genes are given only for firm matches. Only part of the rows carry a size: once, few, many, or a class if the clone is expanded.

CDR3 protein: CASSLSGGPGNQPQHF; CDR3 DNA: TGTGCCAGCAGCTTGAGCGGGGGGCCGGGCAATCAGCCCCAGCATTTT; clone size: NA; D gene: NA; J gene: TRBJ1-5; V gene: TRBV5-6
CDR3 protein: CASSFRQGGAPYEQYF; CDR3 DNA: TGTGCCAGCAGCTTCCGACAGGGGGGAGCCCCCTACGAGCAGTACTTC; clone size: NA; D gene: TRBD1; J gene: TRBJ2-7; V gene: TRBV11-2
CDR3 protein: CASSHGTGTEKLFF; CDR3 DNA: TGCGCCAGCAGCCATGGGACAGGGACCGAAAAACTGTTTTTT; clone size: NA; D gene: TRBD1; J gene: TRBJ1-4; V gene: TRBV4-1
CDR3 protein: CASSPRGDPYNEQFF; CDR3 DNA: TGTGCCAGCAGCCCAAGGGGGGATCCTTACAATGAGCAGTTCTTC; clone size: NA; D gene: NA; J gene: TRBJ2-1; V gene: TRBV5-4
CDR3 protein: CRAGEAYNEQFF; CDR3 DNA: TGCAGAGCGGGAGAGGCCTACAATGAGCAGTTCTTC; clone size: NA; D gene: TRBD2; J gene: TRBJ2-1; V gene: TRBV29-1
CDR3 protein: CASSREVRTGEQYF; CDR3 DNA: TGTGCCAGCAGCCGGGAGGTTCGTACCGGCGAGCAGTACTTC; clone size: NA; D gene: TRBD2; J gene: TRBJ2-7; V gene: TRBV7-9
CDR3 protein: CASSSSRLTEAFF; CDR3 DNA: TGTGCCAGCAGCTCCTCACGTTTAACTGAAGCTTTCTTT; clone size: NA; D gene: NA; J gene: TRBJ1-1; V gene: TRBV5-4
CDR3 protein: CASFRNPSYGYTF; CDR3 DNA: TGTGCCAGCTTCCGTAATCCTTCCTATGGCTACACCTTC; clone size: few; D gene: NA; J gene: TRBJ1-2; V gene: TRBV7-9
CDR3 protein: CASSRGRGTGELFF; CDR3 DNA: TGTGCCAGCAGTCGGGGTCGGGGCACCGGGGAGCTGTTTTTT; clone size: few; D gene: NA; J gene: TRBJ2-2; V gene: TRBV5-8
CDR3 protein: CASSYRDRNTEAFF; CDR3 DNA: TGTGCCAGTAGTTACCGGGACAGGAACACTGAAGCTTTCTTT; clone size: NA; D gene: TRBD1; J gene: TRBJ1-1; V gene: TRBV19
CDR3 protein: CASSKSPSHDCGGSLNTEAFF; CDR3 DNA: TGTGCCAGCAGCAAAAGCCCGTCTCATGATTGTGGGGGTTCACTGAACACTGAAGCTTTCTTT; clone size: NA; D gene: NA; J gene: TRBJ1-1; V gene: TRBV21-1
CDR3 protein: CASSLHGTEAFF; CDR3 DNA: TGTGCCAGCAGCCTACATGGCACTGAAGCTTTCTTT; clone size: NA; D gene: NA; J gene: TRBJ1-1; V gene: TRBV6-6
CDR3 protein: CASSPQSGHNSGNTIYF; CDR3 DNA: TGTGCCAGCTCACCACAGTCCGGGCACAACTCTGGAAACACCATATATTTT; clone size: once; D gene: NA; J gene: TRBJ1-3; V gene: TRBV18
CDR3 protein: CASGDLSYEQYF; CDR3 DNA: TGCGCCAGCGGAGACCTTTCCTACGAGCAGTACTTC; clone size: NA; D gene: NA; J gene: TRBJ2-7; V gene: TRBV5-1
CDR3 protein: CAINGGPYNEQFF; CDR3 DNA: TGTGCCATCAATGGGGGGCCGTACAATGAGCAGTTCTTC; clone size: NA; D gene: NA; J gene: TRBJ2-1; V gene: TRBV10-3
CDR3 protein: CASSVGSSPLHF; CDR3 DNA: TGTGCCAGCAGCGTGGGTAGTTCACCCCTCCACTTT; clone size: once; D gene: NA; J gene: TRBJ1-6; V gene: TRBV9
CDR3 protein: CASSLLQGSTEAFF; CDR3 DNA: TGTGCCAGCAGCTTACTACAGGGGAGCACTGAAGCTTTCTTT; clone size: NA; D gene: TRBD1; J gene: TRBJ1-1; V gene: TRBV7-9
CDR3 protein: CASSAGTGGYGYTF; CDR3 DNA: TGTGCCAGCAGTGCCGGGACAGGGGGATATGGCTACACCTTC; clone size: NA; D gene: TRBD1; J gene: TRBJ1-2; V gene: TRBV6-1
CDR3 protein: CASSLTYRGRANVLTF; CDR3 DNA: TGCGCCAGCAGCTTGACCTACAGGGGCAGGGCCAACGTCCTGACTTTC; clone size: NA; D gene: TRBD1; J gene: TRBJ2-6; V gene: TRBV5-1
CDR3 protein: CASSVVSTNTEAFF; CDR3 DNA: TGTGCCAGCAGCGTAGTATCCACGAACACTGAAGCTTTCTTT; clone size: NA; D gene: NA; J gene: TRBJ1-1; V gene: TRBV9
CDR3 protein: CASSGGPRPRGQYF; CDR3 DNA: TGTGCCAGCAGTGGAGGCCCGAGGCCTCGGGGGCAGTACTTC; clone size: NA; D gene: NA; J gene: TRBJ2-7; V gene: TRBV6-1
CDR3 protein: CAWSVISHREEDYGYTF; CDR3 DNA: TGTGCCTGGAGTGTTATCTCGCACAGGGAAGAGGACTATGGCTACACCTTC; clone size: NA; D gene: NA; J gene: TRBJ1-2; V gene: TRBV30
CDR3 protein: CASTDRGPLYEQYF; CDR3 DNA: TGTGCCAGCACCGACAGGGGGCCACTCTACGAGCAGTACTTC; clone size: NA; D gene: TRBD1; J gene: TRBJ2-7; V gene: TRBV28
CDR3 protein: CASRLTDLDEQYF; CDR3 DNA: TGTGCCAGCAGGTTGACAGACCTCGACGAGCAGTACTTC; clone size: NA; D gene: NA; J gene: TRBJ2-7; V gene: TRBV7-9
CDR3 protein: CASGDRANTEAFF; CDR3 DNA: TGTGCTAGTGGGGACAGGGCGAACACTGAAGCTTTCTTT; clone size: NA; D gene: TRBD1; J gene: TRBJ1-1; V gene: TRBV12-5
CDR3 protein: CASSFSSGGETQYF; CDR3 DNA: TGTGCCAGCAGCTTCTCTAGCGGGGGAGAGACCCAGTACTTC; clone size: NA; D gene: TRBD2; J gene: TRBJ2-5; V gene: TRBV7-2
CDR3 protein: CASSAEQQTTQYF; CDR3 DNA: TGTGCCAGCAGTGCGGAGCAGCAGACTACCCAGTACTTC; clone size: NA; D gene: NA; J gene: TRBJ2-5; V gene: TRBV6-1
CDR3 protein: CASQNGLENEQFF; CDR3 DNA: TGTGCCAGCCAAAATGGGCTAGAGAATGAGCAGTTCTTC; clone size: once; D gene: NA; J gene: TRBJ2-1; V gene: TRBV2
CDR3 protein: CASSLVWGTDTQYF; CDR3 DNA: TGTGCCAGCAGCTTAGTATGGGGCACAGATACGCAGTATTTT; clone size: NA; D gene: NA; J gene: TRBJ2-3; V gene: TRBV7-2
CDR3 protein: CASSLDVYSRGYTF; CDR3 DNA: TGCGCCAGCAGCTTGGATGTGTACTCGCGGGGCTACACCTTC; clone size: NA; D gene: NA; J gene: TRBJ1-2; V gene: TRBV5-1
CDR3 protein: CASTPPNTGELFF; CDR3 DNA: TGTGCCAGCACCCCTCCGAACACCGGGGAGCTGTTTTTT; clone size: NA; D gene: NA; J gene: TRBJ2-2; V gene: TRBV7-2
CDR3 protein: CASSMRRVDEQFF; CDR3 DNA: TGTGCCAGTAGTATGAGAAGGGTTGATGAGCAGTTCTTC; clone size: NA; D gene: NA; J gene: TRBJ2-1; V gene: TRBV19
CDR3 protein: CASSPGTGKKLFF; CDR3 DNA: TGTGCCAGCAGCCCCGGGACAGGGAAAAAACTGTTTTTT; clone size: NA; D gene: TRBD1; J gene: TRBJ1-4; V gene: TRBV6-6
CDR3 protein: CASSPTGVTHQPQHF; CDR3 DNA: TGCGCCAGCAGCCCGACAGGCGTAACCCATCAGCCCCAGCATTTT; clone size: NA; D gene: NA; J gene: TRBJ1-5; V gene: TRBV5-1
CDR3 protein: CASQDRAPHQPQHF; CDR3 DNA: TGTGCCAGCCAAGACAGGGCCCCACATCAGCCCCAGCATTTT; clone size: NA; D gene: TRBD1; J gene: TRBJ1-5; V gene: TRBV2
CDR3 protein: CACRLGGTNTDTQYF; CDR3 DNA: TGCGCCTGCAGATTGGGGGGGACAAACACAGATACGCAGTATTTT; clone size: NA; D gene: NA; J gene: TRBJ2-3; V gene: TRBV4-1
CDR3 protein: CASSERVYGYTF; CDR3 DNA: TGTGCCAGCAGTGAACGGGTGTATGGCTACACCTTC; clone size: NA; D gene: NA; J gene: TRBJ1-2; V gene: TRBV6-4
CDR3 protein: CASSLRRTGRSTDTQYF; CDR3 DNA: TGTGCCAGCAGCTTAAGACGGACAGGGCGTAGCACAGATACGCAGTATTTT; clone size: few; D gene: TRBD1; J gene: TRBJ2-3; V gene: TRBV7-6
CDR3 protein: CASSVDWGLSDGYTF; CDR3 DNA: TGTGCCAGCAGCGTAGATTGGGGGCTAAGCGATGGCTACACCTTC; clone size: once; D gene: NA; J gene: TRBJ1-2; V gene: TRBV9
CDR3 protein: CATPERVRQGGELFF; CDR3 DNA: TGTGCCACTCCTGAAAGGGTCCGGCAGGGTGGGGAGCTGTTTTTT; clone size: few; D gene: NA; J gene: TRBJ2-2; V gene: TRBV2
CDR3 protein: CASSPRTDSPLHF; CDR3 DNA: TGTGCCAGCAGCCCCCGGACCGATTCACCCCTCCACTTT; clone size: NA; D gene: NA; J gene: TRBJ1-6; V gene: TRBV11-2
CDR3 protein: CASSLLGHQNTEAFF; CDR3 DNA: TGTGCCAGCAGCTTACTCGGACACCAGAACACTGAAGCTTTCTTT; clone size: NA; D gene: NA; J gene: TRBJ1-1; V gene: TRBV7-2
CDR3 protein: CASSAGGGGYGYTF; CDR3 DNA: TGTGCCAGCAGCGCGGGAGGTGGGGGCTATGGCTACACCTTC; clone size: NA; D gene: NA; J gene: TRBJ1-2; V gene: TRBV9
CDR3 protein: CASSQSRVRGYTF; CDR3 DNA: TGCGCCAGCAGTCAATCAAGGGTCCGGGGCTACACCTTC; clone size: NA; D gene: NA; J gene: TRBJ1-2; V gene: TRBV23-1
CDR3 protein: CASTQLAQHF; CDR3 DNA: TGTGCCAGCACCCAGTTAGCCCAGCATTTT; clone size: few; D gene: NA; J gene: TRBJ1-5; V gene: TRBV6-8
CDR3 protein: CASSLRREGPGEQYF; CDR3 DNA: TGTGCCAGCAGTTTGCGGCGGGAGGGCCCTGGCGAGCAGTACTTC; clone size: NA; D gene: TRBD2; J gene: TRBJ2-7; V gene: TRBV27
CDR3 protein: CASSYSRRVGQPQHF; CDR3 DNA: TGTGCCAGCAGTTACTCGAGGCGGGTTGGTCAGCCCCAGCATTTT; clone size: NA; D gene: NA; J gene: TRBJ1-5; V gene: TRBV6-5
CDR3 protein: CASSLDGPPLHF; CDR3 DNA: TGTGCCAGCAGCTTAGATGGTCCACCCCTCCACTTT; clone size: NA; D gene: NA; J gene: TRBJ1-6; V gene: TRBV7-8
CDR3 protein: CASSPIPLKGYGQPQHF; CDR3 DNA: TGTGCCAGTAGTCCCATACCTCTAAAAGGGTATGGTCAGCCCCAGCATTTT; clone size: NA; D gene: NA; J gene: TRBJ1-5; V gene: TRBV19
CDR3 protein: CASSQGPGSYSPLHF; CDR3 DNA: TGTGCCAGCAGCCAGGGGCCAGGTTCCTATTCACCCCTCCACTTT; clone size: NA; D gene: NA; J gene: TRBJ1-6; V gene: TRBV11-2
CDR3 protein: CASTRDRGFTGELFF; CDR3 DNA: TGTGCCAGCACCCGGGACAGGGGCTTCACCGGGGAGCTGTTTTTT; clone size: NA; D gene: TRBD1; J gene: TRBJ2-2; V gene: TRBV2
CDR3 protein: CASRDRSYGQPQHF; CDR3 DNA: TGTGCCAGCAGGGACAGATCTTACGGTCAGCCCCAGCATTTT; clone size: NA; D gene: NA; J gene: TRBJ1-5; V gene: TRBV7-2
CDR3 protein: CASRDRASSYEQYF; CDR3 DNA: TGTGCCAGTAGAGACAGGGCCTCTTCCTACGAGCAGTACTTC; clone size: once; D gene: TRBD1; J gene: TRBJ2-7; V gene: TRBV19
CDR3 protein: CASSPAVRSNEQFF; CDR3 DNA: TGTGCCAGCTCACCGGCGGTCCGCTCCAATGAGCAGTTCTTC; clone size: NA; D gene: NA; J gene: TRBJ2-1; V gene: TRBV18
CDR3 protein: CATSRGGGWETQYF; CDR3 DNA: TGTGCCACCAGCAGAGGCGGAGGGTGGGAGACCCAGTACTTC; clone size: once; D gene: NA; J gene: TRBJ2-5; V gene: TRBV15